These T cell receptor beta chains were read from a single sample in a study of T cell responses to AZD1222 COVID-19 vaccine. Measured with immunoSEQ multiplex PCR; TCRdb has only the in-frame clones, and not every one. The sample yields 150,000 or so clones, 90% to 95% seen once. The sample was peripheral blood, taken 28 days after the second AZD1222 dose. The receptors stem from an adult who received the AZD1222 COVID-19 vaccine. Both conserved end residues are trimmed from each CDR3. The order of the fields is CDR3 protein, J gene, V gene.

cdr3_aa: ASNAAGVSYEQY; j_call: TRBJ2-7; v_call: TRBV19
cdr3_aa: ASASWANTEAF; j_call: TRBJ1-1; v_call: TRBV6-5
cdr3_aa: ASSVAPAPSGRANEQF; j_call: TRBJ2-1; v_call: TRBV9
cdr3_aa: ASKITGGDYGYT; j_call: TRBJ1-2; v_call: TRBV2
cdr3_aa: ASTWNQGNGYGYT; j_call: TRBJ1-2; v_call: TRBV5-1
cdr3_aa: ASSFYGNQPQH; j_call: TRBJ1-5; v_call: TRBV13
cdr3_aa: ASSLGLAGASGANVLT; j_call: TRBJ2-6; v_call: TRBV9
cdr3_aa: ASSLVPFRTEAF; j_call: TRBJ1-1; v_call: TRBV6-4
cdr3_aa: ASSILSGYNEQF; j_call: TRBJ2-1; v_call: TRBV19
cdr3_aa: ASSFPGGGEAF; j_call: TRBJ1-1; v_call: TRBV7-9
cdr3_aa: SVKVLGENSEKLF; j_call: TRBJ1-4; v_call: TRBV29-1
cdr3_aa: ASSIREGQGEQF; j_call: TRBJ2-1; v_call: TRBV19
cdr3_aa: ASSEYRDSSSYEQY; j_call: TRBJ2-7; v_call: TRBV5-8
cdr3_aa: ASSPPGLAGGLSGGYEQY; j_call: TRBJ2-7; v_call: TRBV2
cdr3_aa: ATQGTPSGEKLF; j_call: TRBJ1-4; v_call: TRBV5-8
cdr3_aa: ASSFAGRGNTEAF; j_call: TRBJ1-1; v_call: TRBV28
cdr3_aa: ASSLQGQGATEAF; j_call: TRBJ1-1; v_call: TRBV5-6
cdr3_aa: ASSIDLDGPYNSPLH; j_call: TRBJ1-6; v_call: TRBV19
cdr3_aa: ASKGTDSYEQY; j_call: TRBJ2-7; v_call: TRBV5-1
cdr3_aa: ATKRQETYEQY; j_call: TRBJ2-7; v_call: TRBV25-1
cdr3_aa: ASSPLALAGENTGELF; j_call: TRBJ2-2; v_call: TRBV18
cdr3_aa: ASSLPGWGDTQY; j_call: TRBJ2-3; v_call: TRBV28
cdr3_aa: ASSRRTGNTEAF; j_call: TRBJ1-1; v_call: TRBV2
cdr3_aa: ASIGQGGSPLSGANVLT; j_call: TRBJ2-6; v_call: TRBV2
cdr3_aa: ASSQERAKHNEQF; j_call: TRBJ2-1; v_call: TRBV4-1
cdr3_aa: ASSPLGYGYT; j_call: TRBJ1-2; v_call: TRBV12-3/TRBV12-4
cdr3_aa: ASSLVTSGGAANTGELF; j_call: TRBJ2-2; v_call: TRBV7-8
cdr3_aa: ASSIEGLSPLH; j_call: TRBJ1-6; v_call: TRBV19
cdr3_aa: ASSYNPGDTEAF; j_call: TRBJ1-1; v_call: TRBV6-5
cdr3_aa: ASSLAMQGPLYQETQY; j_call: TRBJ2-5; v_call: TRBV5-1
cdr3_aa: ASAPGGGGTDTQY; j_call: TRBJ2-3; v_call: TRBV7-3
cdr3_aa: ASSFSTGSYEQY; j_call: TRBJ2-7; v_call: TRBV7-2
cdr3_aa: ASSGPGVRAWDRELF; j_call: TRBJ2-2; v_call: TRBV27
cdr3_aa: ASNVNGPPTKQY; j_call: TRBJ2-7; v_call: TRBV6-5
cdr3_aa: ASSDPGQAITGEQY; j_call: TRBJ2-7; v_call: TRBV2
cdr3_aa: ASSEESGSSDEQF; j_call: TRBJ2-1; v_call: TRBV6-1
cdr3_aa: ASSQDRAGYT; j_call: TRBJ1-2; v_call: TRBV14